Each of the 11 T cell receptor beta chains below was sequenced from the same sample in a study of lung T cells in sarcoidosis with Löfgren's syndrome. TCRdb recomputed calls from the reads with MiXCR, one row per CDR3 protein. The data show some 2,900 distinct CDR3 sequences, 27% seen once. What was sequenced was CD4+ T cells from bronchoalveolar lavage. The receptor source for this set is a human donor with sarcoidosis (Löfgren's syndrome or another form), or a control subject (not recorded which).

This clonotype was counted a few times. A read error may explain this, as a much larger clone is one base away. This chain connects TRBV18 to TRBJ2-3; TRBD2 might be the D (7 bases). Germline V gene sequence: CDR1 KGHSH, CDR2 LQKENI. V was trimmed by 2 bases and J by 1 base, leaving 10 bases between them. CDR3 size: 15 residues. The CDR3 DNA is TGTGCCAGCTCACCAGCGGGGGCGCGCACAGATACGCAGTATTTT. Amino acid sequence: CASSPAGARTDTQYF. Looking up the rest from reference TRBV18 and TRBJ2-3 gives the full variable domain: NAGVMQNPRHLVRRRGQEARLRCSPMKGHSHVYWYRQLPEEGLKFMVYLQKENIIDESGMPKERFSAEFPKEGPSILRIQQVVRGDSAAYFCASSPAGARTDTQYFGPGTRLTVL.

As concerns this clonotype: One base away lies a much larger clone, so this may be a sequencing read error. The CDR3 sequence: CASSERVSGELFF. CDR3 bases: TGCGCCAGCAGTGAAAGGGTTTCCGGGGAGCTGTTTTTT. The chain combines TRBV10-1 with TRBJ2-2; D is unclear. The CDR3 loop spans 13 amino acids. V shed 3 bases and J shed 6 bases, with 8 bases lying between them. Looked up from germline, CDR1 is WNHNN and CDR2 is SYGVQD (reference sequence).

This clonotype was counted many times. This chain connects TRBV2 to TRBJ2-5, with D perhaps matching TRBD2 (5 bases). Germline assignment: CDR1 SNHLY and CDR2 FYNNEI. The CDR3 sequence is 13 residues long. The V gene lost 5 bases and the J gene lost 5 bases, with 12 bases spanning the gap. Here the CDR3 reads CASSWESRETQYF. Written as DNA, the CDR3 is TGTGCCAGCAGTTGGGAGTCTCGGGAGACCCAGTACTTC.

This clonotype ranks as medium-sized. V is TRBV20-1 and J is TRBJ2-7; D is undetermined. Germline values: CDR1 DFQATT, CDR2 SNEGSKA (reference sequence). The CDR3 extends over 14 amino acids. The V and J ends lost 4 bases and 5 bases respectively, with 18 bases between them. The chain's CDR3 is CSAIPRLGSHEQYF. The CDR3 region has the DNA TGCAGTGCTATCCCCCGGCTGGGAAGTCACGAGCAGTACTTC.

The sample holds many counts of this clonotype. The rearrangement links TRBV20-1 to TRBJ1-1; no clear D gene. CDR1 is DFQATT, CDR2 SNEGSKA, per germline (reference sequence). V shed 5 bases and J shed 2 bases, with 15 bases lying between them. This CDR3 contains 14 residues. Written as DNA, the CDR3 is TGCAGTGCTGCGGCAGGCGCGATTAACACTGAAGCTTTCTTT. Its protein product is CSAAAGAINTEAFF.

This clonotype was seen at least ten times. The CDR3 loop reads CASSDSRAERYGYTF. The CDR3 DNA sequence: TGTGCCAGCAGTGACTCGAGGGCGGAACGCTATGGCTACACCTTC. The gene calls are TRBV6-4 and TRBJ1-2; D gene ambiguous. The germline V gene has CDR1 MRHNA and CDR2 SNTAGT. Trimming removed 0 bases at V and 4 bases at J, with 12 bases between. The CDR3 totals 15 residues.

In its sample, this clonotype is large. The chain has TRBV20-1 and TRBJ1-5, with D unclear. Germline loops: CDR1 DFQATT, CDR2 SNEGSKA (reference sequence). The germline V and J ends were trimmed by 3 bases and 7 bases, with 13 bases remaining between them. The CDR3 contains 13 residues. CDR3: CSASMGEVQPQHF. The DNA for the CDR3 is TGCAGTGCTAGCATGGGCGAGGTACAGCCCCAGCATTTT.

Concerning this clonotype itself: At one of its ends the junction is not consistent with the germline gene, which may arise from a read error. The genes are TRBV2 and TRBJ1-4; no clear D. This CDR3 is built from 13 residues. Germline V gene lookup returns CDR1 SNHLY and CDR2 FYNNEI. CDR3: CASSEESREELFF. CDR3 DNA sequence: TGTGCCAGCAGTGAGGAGTCGCGTGAAGAACTGTTCTTT.

This clonotype is classed as medium-sized (0.01 to 0.1%). CDR3 region: CASSYGLGGMGNEQYF. DNA of the CDR3: TGTGCCAGCAGTTACGGACTAGGGGGTATGGGTAACGAGCAGTACTTC. The chain has TRBV6-6 and TRBJ2-7, with D possibly TRBD2 on 7 matching bases. V gave up 2 bases and J gave up 5 bases, with 19 bases separating them. Germline V gene lookup returns CDR1 MNHNY and CDR2 SVGAGI (reference sequence). The CDR3 spans 16 residues.

This clonotype was picked up many times. The chain couples TRBV7-3 to TRBJ1-1, with 7 bases aligning to TRBD1. Looked up from germline, CDR1 is SGHTA and CDR2 is FQGTGA. This CDR3 is 13 amino acids long. The V segment lost 5 bases and the J segment 5 bases; nucleotides outside the gene matches: 5. The DNA of the CDR3 is TGTGCCAGCAGCACCTACAGGGGTACTGAAGCTTTCTTT. Translation: CASSTYRGTEAFF.

Judged by abundance, this clonotype is medium-sized. The chain links TRBV18 to TRBJ2-3; TRBD2 might be the D (7 bases). Trimming removed 6 bases from V and 5 bases from J, with 21 bases in between. The CDR3 is 16 residues long. Germline loops: CDR1 KGHSH, CDR2 LQKENI. In DNA, the CDR3 is TGTGCCAGCTCCGCCCGTGGCGGCGGGGGCAAAGATACGCAGTATTTT. Residues: CASSARGGGGKDTQYF.